This T cell receptor (beta chain) appears in the sequencing data of a study of T cell responses to AZD1222 COVID-19 vaccine. As for this clone: The antigen is unknown.

General observations from the study: Only 5 or 6 individuals given AZD1222 were seropositive at baseline.

Sequencing used immunoSEQ multiplex PCR; TCRdb keeps in-frame clones, though not all of them. The data show some 120,000 clones, 70% to 90% seen once. The sequence came from an adult in good health. Material: peripheral blood, obtained on day 0 of MenACWY control vaccination.

CDR3: CASRRTGTGEQFF. Written as DNA, the CDR3 is TGCGCCAGCAGACGAACAGGGACTGGGGAGCAGTTCTTC. V usage is TRBV4-1 and J usage is TRBJ2-1; D might be TRBD1 or TRBD2, each matching 6 bases. V was shortened by 6 bases and J by 10 bases, with 16 bases between the two germline ends. CDR3 length: 13 residues. Germline V gives CDR1 MGHRA, CDR2 YSYEKL.